The 17 T cell receptor beta chains given below trace back to one sample, sequenced in a study of blood T cell repertoires in COVID-19. Measured with immunoSEQ multiplex PCR; TCRdb has only the in-frame clones, and not every one. The sample includes around 63,000 clones, around 87% seen only once; the top ten take less than 8%. The material sequenced was peripheral blood. The receptors stem from a man aged 60 to 69 with acute or convalescent COVID-19.

This sequence joins TRBV19 and TRBJ2-2; possible D gene TRBD1, 6 bases. The CDR3 contains 17 residues. The V and J ends lost 7 bases and 6 bases respectively, with 24 bases between them. The germline CDR1 and CDR2 sequences are LNHDA and SQIVND (reference sequence). Written as DNA, the CDR3 is TGTGCCAGTACCCCCCCGATAGGGCAGGGGCCTCCCGGGGAGCTGTTTTTT. Translated: CASTPPIGQGPPGELFF. Filled out from reference TRBV19 and TRBJ2-2, the complete variable domain reads DGGITQSPKYLFRKEGQNVTLSCEQNLNHDAMYWYRQDPGQGLRLIYYSQIVNDFQKGDIAEGYSVSREKKESFPLTVTSAQKNPTAFYLCASTPPIGQGPPGELFFGEGSRLTVL.

This chain's CDR3 is CASSLRVAGGRQETQYF. The CDR3 nucleotides read TGTGCCAGCAGCTTAAGGGTAGCGGGGGGGCGACAAGAGACCCAGTACTTC. V gene TRBV11-2 combines with J gene TRBJ2-5, with TRBD2 matching 11 bases. The J segment lost 2 bases and the V segment lost 2 bases, leaving 7 bases of the junction unmatched. The CDR3 is made up of 17 amino acids. Per germline, CDR1 SGHAT and CDR2 FQNNGV. Filled out from reference TRBV11-2 and TRBJ2-5, the complete variable domain reads EAGVAQSPRYKIIEKRQSVAFWCNPISGHATLYWYQQILGQGPKLLIQFQNNGVVDDSQLPKDRFSAERLKGVDSTLKIQPAKLEDSAVYLCASSLRVAGGRQETQYFGPGTRLLVL.

In its sample, this clone was seen a few times. V usage is TRBV5-1 and J usage is TRBJ1-5; 7 bases are a match to TRBD1. From germline, CDR1 is SGHRS and CDR2 YFSETQ. CDR3 length: 15 amino acids. The V and J ends lost 4 bases and 3 bases, in that order; junction bases with no gene match: 7. CDR3 nucleotides: TGCGCCAGCAGCCCCTGGACAGGTAACAATCAGCCCCAGCATTTT. Translated: CASSPWTGNNQPQHF.

This clone was observed a handful of times. The chain uses TRBV5-8 and TRBJ1-6; a possible D gene is TRBD1 (5 bases). Looked up from germline, CDR1 is SGHTS and CDR2 is YDEGEE. The V gene lost 4 bases and the J gene lost 12 bases, with 14 bases spanning the gap. The CDR3 extends over 13 amino acids. The CDR3 coding sequence is TGTGCCAGCAGCCCGCAGTCAGGGTTACCCCTCCACTTT. Translating it yields CASSPQSGLPLHF.

J is TRBJ1-5 and V is TRBV24-1; 8 nucleotides agree with TRBD1. J lost 4 bases, V lost 5 bases, and 6 bases had no gene match. CDR3 size: 15 residues. Germline lookup yields CDR1 KGHDR and CDR2 SFDVKD. The CDR3 bases are TGTGCCACCAGTGCCGGGACAGGTCCAAATCAGCCCCAGCATTTT. The encoded protein is CATSAGTGPNQPQHF.

The J gene is TRBJ1-5, the V gene TRBV4-3, with 7 nucleotides matching TRBD1. J was trimmed by 5 bases and V by 1 base; bases with no gene match: 5. Germline CDR1 and CDR2: LGHNA and YSLEER. The CDR3 loop spans 15 amino acids. The chain's CDR3 is CASSQADRDDQPQHF. Written as DNA, the CDR3 is TGCGCCAGCAGCCAAGCAGACAGGGATGATCAGCCCCAGCATTTT.

This clone was observed a single time. This rearrangement joins TRBV14 to TRBJ1-2, with TRBD1 matching 9 bases. The CDR3 is 15 residues long. Germline-derived CDR1 and CDR2 are SGHDN and FVKESK. V lost 1 base and J lost 4; bases outside the gene matches: 4. CDR3 in amino acids: CASSQGTGDFYGYTF. Here the CDR3 DNA reads TGTGCCAGCAGCCAAGGGACAGGGGATTTCTATGGCTACACCTTC.

The J gene is TRBJ2-1, the V gene TRBV24-1; TRBD2 matches at 13 bases. Germline values: CDR1 KGHDR, CDR2 SFDVKD. The CDR3 runs 15 residues. With 3 bases clipped from V and 10 bases from J, the junction kept 5 bases outside the gene matches. CDR3 sequence (DNA): TGTGCCACCAGTGATACTAGCGGGGGGGCCGGGGAGCAGTTCTTC. As protein: CATSDTSGGAGEQFF.

V usage is TRBV7-6 and J usage is TRBJ2-2, with D possibly being TRBD2 (6 bases). V lost 5 bases, J lost 4 bases, and 17 bases lay in between. CDR1 and CDR2 (germline): SGHVS, FNYEAQ. The CDR3 is 16 amino acids. CDR3 nucleotides: TGTGCCAGCAGCGCCACGACTAGTGTCGGCACCGGGGAGCTGTTTTTT. It specifies CASSATTSVGTGELFF.

CDR3 DNA sequence: TGTGCCAGCAGCTTAATGGAGGGGCCCTACGAGCAGTACTTC. Amino acids: CASSLMEGPYEQYF. The genes are TRBV7-3 and TRBJ2-7; possible D gene TRBD2, 6 bases. CDR3 size: 14 residues. The V gene's germline CDR1 is SGHTA and CDR2 FQGTGA. V shed 1 base and J shed 2 bases, with 9 bases lying between them.

The V call is TRBV10-3, the J call TRBJ1-6; D remains ambiguous. With 0 bases removed from V and 0 bases from J, the gap between germline ends came to 6 bases. CDR1 and CDR2 from the germline V gene are ENHRY and SYGVKD. The CDR3 spans 16 residues. CDR3 sequence reads: CAISESSSSYNSPLHF. The CDR3 nucleotides read TGTGCCATCAGTGAGTCCTCTAGCTCCTATAATTCACCCCTCCACTTT.

This chain joins TRBV7-2 and TRBJ1-1; 8 bases are a match to TRBD1. This CDR3 is 13 amino acids long. Germline V gene data show CDR1 as SGHTA and CDR2 as FQGNSA. V was pared by 4 bases and J by 8 bases, with 6 bases of the junction left unmatched. The chain's CDR3 is CASSSDRQGEAFF. CDR3 bases: TGTGCCAGCAGCTCGGACCGACAGGGGGAAGCTTTCTTT.

This sequence joins TRBV14 and TRBJ2-1; TRBD1 aligns across 8 bases. CDR1 is SGHDN and CDR2 is FVKESK in the germline V gene. With 2 bases clipped from V and 2 bases from J, the junction kept 2 bases outside the gene matches. CDR3 length: 15 residues. Here the CDR3 DNA reads TGTGCCAGCAGCCAACGGACAGGGACCTACAATGAGCAGTTCTTC. Translating gives CASSQRTGTYNEQFF.

This clone was recorded a few times. The chain joins TRBV19 to TRBJ1-6, with D maybe TRBD1 (5 bases). This CDR3 contains 15 residues. Germline CDR1 LNHDA, CDR2 SQIVND (reference sequence). Trimming took 7 bases from V and 0 from J, leaving 10 bases between them. In DNA, the CDR3 is TGTGCCAGTACAAGGGGTAACTCCTATAATTCACCCCTCCACTTT. The encoded protein is CASTRGNSYNSPLHF. The variable domain in full, completed from reference TRBV19 and TRBJ1-6, reads DGGITQSPKYLFRKEGQNVTLSCEQNLNHDAMYWYRQDPGQGLRLIYYSQIVNDFQKGDIAEGYSVSREKKESFPLTVTSAQKNPTAFYLCASTRGNSYNSPLHFGNGTRLTVT.

The rearrangement links TRBV3-1 (or the pseudogene TRBV3-2) to TRBJ1-6, with D hard to call. The V gene lost 6 bases and the J gene lost 10 bases, with 16 bases spanning the gap. Per germline, CDR1 LGHDT and CDR2 YNNKEL (reference sequence). The CDR3 runs 14 residues. CDR3 in amino acids: CASRSHTGGSPLHF. The CDR3, as DNA: TGTGCCAGCAGGAGCCATACGGGTGGCTCACCCCTCCACTTT.

This chain links TRBV25-1 with TRBJ1-4; the match to TRBD1 covers 12 bases. V shed 4 bases and J 2 bases; nucleotides not matched to a gene: 5. CDR1 and CDR2 from the germline V gene are MGHDK and SYGVNS. This CDR3 is built from 17 residues. The CDR3 nucleotides are TGTGCCAGCAGTGCCCGGGACAGGGGGCGGACTAATGAAAAACTGTTTTTT. This sequence encodes CASSARDRGRTNEKLFF.

This clone has a single count. The chain employs TRBV5-5 and TRBJ2-7, with D possibly matching TRBD1 (5 bases). The V end was cut by 1 base, the J end by 4 bases, with 12 bases between. Germline CDR1 SGHKS, CDR2 YYEKEE (reference sequence). There are 14 residues in the CDR3. CDR3 amino acids: CASSLFDSTYEQYF. CDR3 bases: TGTGCCAGCAGCTTGTTCGACAGTACTTACGAGCAGTACTTC.